This TCR beta chain came from a study of blood T cell repertoires in COVID-19. In the original analysis: Estimated nucleated cell counts came from reference gene primer amplification. The table came from immunoSEQ multiplex PCR; TCRdb's copy has only in-frame clones and leaves some out. The D gene and trimming were derived from the DNA, and the V and J assignments and clone size from that table. The sample records around 250,000 clones, 70% to 90% being singletons. The source is a woman in her 50s who had been exposed to COVID-19. What was sequenced was PBMCs or T cells enriched from blood (not recorded which).

The CDR3 loop is CASSLGTSGGISAETQYF. CDR3 bases: TGTGCCAGCAGCTTAGGAACTAGCGGGGGGATATCCGCGGAGACCCAGTACTTC. This chain connects TRBV11-2 to TRBJ2-5; 12 nucleotides match TRBD2. J gave up 5 bases and V 1 base, and 11 bases lay outside the gene matches. This CDR3 is built from 18 residues. The germline V gene encodes CDR1 SGHAT and CDR2 FQNNGV.